This T cell receptor beta chain was obtained from a study of shared clonotypes between healthy human individuals. CDR3 length: 13 amino acids. Germline V lookup: CDR1 MNHEY, CDR2 SVGAGI. V was shortened by 4 bases and J by 0 bases, with 7 bases between the two germline ends. Produced via immunoSEQ multiplex PCR; TCRdb's table is partial and in-frame only. The data contain about 79,000 clones, 60% to 65% of them singletons. The sequencing sample was made of memory CD8+ T cells sorted from blood. Subset denoted: CD45RO+ cells pooled with CCR7-negative TemRA cells. The chain recombines TRBV6-5 with TRBJ2-7, with D possibly matching TRBD1 (5 bases). This receptor was obtained from a man aged 25 to 40 in good health. CDR3 loop: CASSWQGSYEQYF. In nucleotides, the CDR3 is TGTGCCAGCAGTTGGCAGGGCTCCTACGAGCAGTACTTC.